The subject of this entry is one TCR beta chain. This sample is drawn from a study of blood T cell repertoires in COVID-19. About the study: The samples span acute and convalescent COVID-19 from the United States, Italy and Spain. In each case, the material was cDNA or gDNA derived from T cells, B-cell-depleted T cells, or PBMCs.

Per germline, CDR1 SNHLY and CDR2 FYNNEI. This CDR3 spans 15 amino acids. The J segment lost 2 bases and the V segment lost 1 base, leaving 4 bases of the junction unmatched. Assay: immunoSEQ multiplex PCR; the TCRdb copy retains only in-frame clones and omits some. Of some 670,000 clones in the sample, just under 90% were seen once. The sample was peripheral blood. The rearrangement uses TRBV2 and TRBJ2-7; 8 bases map to TRBD2. The origin of this receptor is a woman under 30 with acute or convalescent COVID-19. CDR3 in DNA: TGTGCCAGCAGTGAAGGGCGGGGGGATGCCTACGAGCAGTACTTC. It is translated as CASSEGRGDAYEQYF.